This T cell receptor (beta chain) was captured in a study of CD8 T cells in Susac syndrome. Germline trimming cut 2 bases from V and 4 bases from J; bases unmatched to any gene: 12. The CDR3 runs to 17 residues. CDR1 and CDR2 (germline): MDHEN, SYDVKM. Note on this clonotype: Its antigen is unidentified.

The authors sequenced TCR beta from blood CD8+ and CD4+ T cells. CD8+ and CD4+ T cells were negatively isolated; TEMRA cells were FACS-enriched. RNA totalling roughly 0.45 to 1 ug underwent reverse transcription with random hexamers. The authors amplified TCR beta CDR3 across 54 Vbeta and 13 Jbeta using immunoSEQ multiplex PCR. Each CDR3 protein gets one entry after TCRdb re-called the immunoSEQ multiplex PCR reads with MiXCR. The sample lists about 250,000 distinct CDR3 sequences, just over 90% occurring once. Study outcomes and limitations: A relatively small number of individuals underwent TCR sequencing and HLA analysis.

V is TRBV28 and J is TRBJ1-2; 8 bases map to TRBD1. The sequenced sample consisted of CD4+ T cells from PBMCs. The receptor comes from a human donor with multiple sclerosis. The CDR3 sequence is CASSLGQGLGFVYGYTF. The DNA for the CDR3 is TGTGCCAGCAGTTTAGGACAGGGTCTGGGTTTCGTCTATGGCTACACCTTC.